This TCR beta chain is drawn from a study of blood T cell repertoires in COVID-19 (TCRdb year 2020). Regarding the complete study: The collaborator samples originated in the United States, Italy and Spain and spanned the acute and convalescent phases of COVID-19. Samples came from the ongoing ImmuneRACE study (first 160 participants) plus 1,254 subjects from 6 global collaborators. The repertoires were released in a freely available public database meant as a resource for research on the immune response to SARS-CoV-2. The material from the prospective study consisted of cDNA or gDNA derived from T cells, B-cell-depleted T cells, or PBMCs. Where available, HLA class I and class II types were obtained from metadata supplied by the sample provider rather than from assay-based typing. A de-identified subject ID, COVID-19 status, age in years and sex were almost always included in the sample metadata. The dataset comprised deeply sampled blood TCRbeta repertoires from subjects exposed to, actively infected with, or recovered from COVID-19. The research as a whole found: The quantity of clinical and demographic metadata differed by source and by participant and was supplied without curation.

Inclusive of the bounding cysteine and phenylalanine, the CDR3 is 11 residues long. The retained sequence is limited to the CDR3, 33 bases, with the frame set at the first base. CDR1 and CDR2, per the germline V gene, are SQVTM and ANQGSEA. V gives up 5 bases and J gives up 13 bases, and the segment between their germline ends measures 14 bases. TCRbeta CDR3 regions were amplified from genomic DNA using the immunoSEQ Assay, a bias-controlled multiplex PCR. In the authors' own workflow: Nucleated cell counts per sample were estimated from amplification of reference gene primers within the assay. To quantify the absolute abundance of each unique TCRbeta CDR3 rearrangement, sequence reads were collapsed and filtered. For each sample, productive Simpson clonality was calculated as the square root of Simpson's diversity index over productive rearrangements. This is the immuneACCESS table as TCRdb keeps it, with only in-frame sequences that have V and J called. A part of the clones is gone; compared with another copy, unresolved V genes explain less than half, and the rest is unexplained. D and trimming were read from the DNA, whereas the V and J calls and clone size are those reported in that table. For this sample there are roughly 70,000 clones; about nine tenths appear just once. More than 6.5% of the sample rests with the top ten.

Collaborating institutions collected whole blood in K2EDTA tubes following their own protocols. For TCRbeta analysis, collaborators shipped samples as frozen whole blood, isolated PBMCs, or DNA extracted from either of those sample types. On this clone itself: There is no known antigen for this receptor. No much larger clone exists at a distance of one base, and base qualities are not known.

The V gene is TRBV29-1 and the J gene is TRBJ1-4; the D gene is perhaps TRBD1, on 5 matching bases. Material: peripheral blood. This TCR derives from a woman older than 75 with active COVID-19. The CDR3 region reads CSVLSDQGLFF. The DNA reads TGCAGCGTTCTTTCCGACCAGGGACTGTTTTTT. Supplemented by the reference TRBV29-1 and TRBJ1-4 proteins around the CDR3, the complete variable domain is SAVISQKPSRDICQRGTSLTIQCQVDSQVTMMFWYRQQPGQSLTLIATANQGSEATYESGFVIDKFPISRPNLTFSTLTVSNMSPEDSSIYLCSVLSDQGLFFGSGTQLSVL.